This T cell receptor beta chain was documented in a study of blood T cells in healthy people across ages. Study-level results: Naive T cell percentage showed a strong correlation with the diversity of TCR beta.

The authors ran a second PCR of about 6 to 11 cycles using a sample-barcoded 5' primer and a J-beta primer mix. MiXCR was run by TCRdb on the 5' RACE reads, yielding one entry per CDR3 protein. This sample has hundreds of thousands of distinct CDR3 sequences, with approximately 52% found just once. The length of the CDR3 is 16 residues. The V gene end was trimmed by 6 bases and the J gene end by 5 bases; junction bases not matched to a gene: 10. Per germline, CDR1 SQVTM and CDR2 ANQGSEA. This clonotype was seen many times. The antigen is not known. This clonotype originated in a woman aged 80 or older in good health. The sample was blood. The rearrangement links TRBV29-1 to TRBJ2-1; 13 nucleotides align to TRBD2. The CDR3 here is CSVGPLAGGYHNEQFF. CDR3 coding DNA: TGCAGCGTCGGGCCACTAGCGGGAGGGTACCACAATGAGCAGTTCTTC.